A single sample gave rise to the 22 T cell receptor beta chains below, sequenced in a study of beta chain features in type 1 diabetes. Their antigens are not known. The investigators reverse transcribed all of the isolated RNA, so they sequenced expressed TCRB transcripts. Assay used: immunoSEQ multiplex PCR; TCRdb lists only in-frame clones, some missing. The table lists fewer than 25,000 clones, 69% of them singletons. Notes on the study in general: Shortening that was moderate but significant affected the TCRB CDR3s of Type 1 diabetes patients in all four CD4+ subsets.

Sequencing used Tregs from blood. All receptors come from a man younger than 30 with type 1 diabetes.

The chain is built from TRBV4-1 and TRBJ2-3; D call uncertain. The CDR3 runs 17 residues. Germline CDR1 MGHRA, CDR2 YSYEKL. Between the trimmed V and J ends, which lost 1 base and 2 bases, there was a span of 16 bases. The CDR3 nucleotides read TGCGCCAGCAGCCAAGTGAAATCGCTCAGGATCACAGATACGCAGTATTTT. It codes for CASSQVKSLRITDTQYF.

The sample holds one count of this clone. The rearrangement joins TRBV9 to TRBJ1-6; unclear D gene. V was pared by 0 bases and J by 4 bases, with 8 bases between. This CDR3 has 15 amino acids. Per the germline V gene, CDR1 is SGDLS and CDR2 is YYNGEE. As DNA, the CDR3 is TGTGCCAGCAGCGTAGACAGCAGTTATAATTCACCCCTCCACTTT. Its translation: CASSVDSSYNSPLHF.

CDR3 sequence: CASSQDSTYEQYF. CDR3 nucleotides: TGCGCCAGCAGCCAGGACAGCACCTACGAGCAGTACTTC. The chain is built from TRBV23-1 and TRBJ2-7, with D possibly matching TRBD1 (6 bases). TRBV23-1 is placed among ORFs of uncertain function. The CDR3 extends over 13 amino acids. V was shortened by 6 bases and J by 2 bases, with 11 bases between the two germline ends.

The rearrangement joins TRBV7-2 to TRBJ2-7, with 8 positions matching TRBD1. Germline V CDR1 and CDR2: SGHTA, FQGNSA. This CDR3 region has 15 residues. Trimming took 5 bases from V and 3 from J; bases not matched to a gene: 9. DNA of the CDR3: TGTGCCAGCAGCATAGGGACAGGCCGATTCTACGAGCAGTACTTC. Its protein is CASSIGTGRFYEQYF. The complete variable domain, with remaining parts taken from reference TRBV7-2 and TRBJ2-7, reads GAGVSQSPSNKVTEKGKDVELRCDPISGHTALYWYRQSLGQGLEFLIYFQGNSAPDKSGLPSDRFSAERTGGSVSTLTIQRTQQEDSAVYLCASSIGTGRFYEQYFGPGTRLTVT.

The chain carries TRBV7-2 and TRBJ2-2; 12 positions match TRBD1. The CDR3 is 15 residues long. Germline CDR1 and CDR2: SGHTA and FQGNSA. Losses at the gene ends were 1 base for V and 8 bases for J; bases not matched to a gene: 2. CDR3 loop: CASSLGGQGAGELFF. CDR3 nucleotide sequence: TGTGCCAGCAGCTTAGGGGGACAGGGGGCGGGGGAGCTGTTTTTT.

The V call is TRBV30, the J call TRBJ1-2; TRBD1 agrees at 7 bases. There are 15 residues in the CDR3. The germline CDR1 and CDR2 sequences are GTSNPN and SVGIG (reference sequence). The V gene end was trimmed by 4 bases and the J gene end by 6 bases; junction bases not matched to a gene: 14. The CDR3 sequence: CAWTPPGGRRDGYTF. For the CDR3, the DNA is TGTGCCTGGACCCCCCCAGGGGGTAGGAGGGATGGCTACACCTTC. Complete variable domain (other parts from reference TRBV30 and TRBJ1-2): SQTIHQWPATLVQPVGSPLSLECTVEGTSNPNLYWYRQAAGRGLQLLFYSVGIGQISSEVPQNLSASRPQDRQFILSSKKLLLSDSGFYLCAWTPPGGRRDGYTFGSGTRLTVV.

CDR3 loop: CASSPILAEQFF. The CDR3 region has the DNA TGTGCCAGCTCACCAATTTTAGCGGAGCAGTTCTTC. J is TRBJ2-1 and V is TRBV18; maybe TRBD2 (5 bases). Per germline, CDR1 KGHSH and CDR2 LQKENI. V lost 2 bases to trimming and J lost 10 bases, with 9 bases between them. This CDR3 has 12 amino acids.

In its sample, this clone was seen a few times. V and J are TRBV15 and TRBJ2-6; 7 bases agree with TRBD1. The CDR3 contains 16 residues. V shed 5 bases and J 2 bases; nucleotides not matched to a gene: 6. Germline values: CDR1 LNHNV, CDR2 YYDKDF (reference sequence). The chain's CDR3 is CATSVPDRAGANVLTF. The CDR3, as DNA: TGTGCCACCAGCGTCCCCGACAGGGCTGGGGCCAACGTCCTGACTTTC.

The V call is TRBV5-1, the J call TRBJ1-5; 7 positions match TRBD1. V shed 2 bases and J 6 bases; nucleotides not matched to a gene: 5. Germline-derived CDR1 and CDR2 are SGHRS and YFSETQ. The CDR3 consists of 14 residues. In DNA, the CDR3 is TGCGCCAGCAGCTTCATAGGGGGCGGTCAGCCCCAGCATTTT. Protein product: CASSFIGGGQPQHF. Looking up the rest from reference TRBV5-1 and TRBJ1-5 gives the full variable domain: KAGVTQTPRYLIKTRGQQVTLSCSPISGHRSVSWYQQTPGQGLQFLFEYFSETQRNKGNFPGRFSGRQFSNSRSEMNVSTLELGDSALYLCASSFIGGGQPQHFGDGTRLSIL.

The chain combines TRBV7-9 with TRBJ2-3; D gene unclear. V was clipped by 0 bases and J by 4 bases, with 5 bases between them. The CDR3 is 13 residues long. Germline V lookup: CDR1 SEHNR, CDR2 FQNEAQ (reference sequence). For the CDR3, the DNA is TGTGCCAGCAGCTTAGCGAGCCCAGATACGCAGTATTTT. This translates into CASSLASPDTQYF. The full variable domain, in which reference TRBV7-9 and TRBJ2-3 provide the parts outside the CDR3, is DTGVSQNPRHKITKRGQNVTFRCDPISEHNRLYWYRQTLGQGPEFLTYFQNEAQLEKSRLLSDRFSAERPKGSFSTLEIQRTEQGDSAMYLCASSLASPDTQYFGPGTRLTVL.

This rearrangement joins TRBV11-2 to TRBJ1-1, with 8 bases identical to TRBD1. CDR1 and CDR2 from the germline V gene are SGHAT and FQNNGV. V was clipped by 3 bases and J by 7 bases; unmatched bases: 4. This CDR3 contains 13 residues. The CDR3 loop is CASSLTGVGEAFF. The CDR3 bases are TGTGCCAGCAGCTTGACAGGGGTTGGTGAAGCTTTCTTT.

CDR3 DNA: TGCAGCGTCCAACGGGGACAGATCACTGAAGCTTTCTTT. It codes for CSVQRGQITEAFF. V gene TRBV29-1 combines with J gene TRBJ1-1; 7 bases map to TRBD1. After removal of 6 bases from V and 4 bases from J, the junction contained 8 bases not matched to a gene. The germline CDR1 and CDR2 sequences are SQVTM and ANQGSEA. The CDR3 runs 13 residues.

The chain uses TRBV15 and TRBJ1-2; D not certain. The CDR3 is 14 residues long. Germline V CDR1 and CDR2: LNHNV, YYDKDF (reference sequence). V dropped 3 bases and J dropped 2 bases, with 10 bases sitting between them. The CDR3 spells CATSREDRNYGYTF. The CDR3 nucleotides read TGTGCCACCAGCAGGGAGGACCGAAACTATGGCTACACCTTC.

The V call is TRBV7-2, the J call TRBJ2-7, with TRBD1 matching 7 bases. The CDR3 runs to 14 residues. Germline CDR1 and CDR2: SGHTA and FQGNSA. With V trimmed by 5 bases and J by 0 bases, 4 bases remained unmatched. In DNA, the CDR3 is TGTGCCAGCAGCCGACAGGGTGTCTCCTACGAGCAGTACTTC. Its translation is CASSRQGVSYEQYF.

The CDR3 is CASSYSGGLGETQYF. CDR3 DNA: TGTGCCAGCAGTTACTCGGGGGGGCTAGGCGAGACCCAGTACTTC. The rearrangement joins TRBV6-6 to TRBJ2-5; weak D call: TRBD2 (7 bases). Trimming took 0 bases from V and 5 from J, leaving 13 bases between them. The CDR3 has 15 residues. Germline V gene sequence: CDR1 MNHNY, CDR2 SVGAGI (reference sequence).

This chain joins TRBV7-8 and TRBJ2-1; TRBD2 matches at 11 bases. The CDR3 extends over 15 amino acids. Germline assignment: CDR1 SGHVS and CDR2 FQNEAQ. The junction had 2 bases not matched to a gene; V was cut back by 4 bases and J by 3 bases. CDR3 amino acids: CASSSSGRLYNEQFF. The CDR3 coding sequence is TGTGCCAGCAGCTCTAGCGGGAGGCTCTACAATGAGCAGTTCTTC.

The rearrangement links TRBV7-7 to TRBJ2-3, with D maybe TRBD1 (6 bases). V was clipped by 5 bases and J by 6 bases, with 18 bases between them. Germline lookup yields CDR1 SSHAT and CDR2 FNYEAQ (reference sequence). The CDR3 sequence is 15 residues long. The CDR3 DNA sequence: TGTGCCAGCAGCCCCCGGCAGGGGAACGCCGATACGCAGTATTTT. Its protein product is CASSPRQGNADTQYF. The whole variable domain, filled in from reference TRBV7-7 and TRBJ2-3, reads GAGVSQSPRYKVTKRGQDVTLRCDPISSHATLYWYQQALGQGPEFLTYFNYEAQPDKSGLPSDRFSAERPEGSISTLTIQRTEQRDSAMYRCASSPRQGNADTQYFGPGTRLTVL.

The J gene is TRBJ1-2, the V gene TRBV5-1; TRBD1 matches 7 bases. This CDR3 contains 13 residues. After removal of 1 base from V and 5 bases from J, the junction contained 2 bases not matched to a gene. Germline CDR1 SGHRS, CDR2 YFSETQ. CDR3 in amino acids: CASSLTGAYGYTF. CDR3 sequence (DNA): TGCGCCAGCAGCTTGACAGGGGCTTATGGCTACACCTTC. Drawing the rest from reference TRBV5-1 and TRBJ1-2, the complete variable domain is KAGVTQTPRYLIKTRGQQVTLSCSPISGHRSVSWYQQTPGQGLQFLFEYFSETQRNKGNFPGRFSGRQFSNSRSEMNVSTLELGDSALYLCASSLTGAYGYTFGSGTRLTVV.

Concerning this clone itself: The same CDR3 can be traced to other DNA sequences in this sample. V and J are TRBV27 and TRBJ2-1; 11 positions match TRBD1. CDR1 and CDR2 (germline): MNHEY, SMNVEV (reference sequence). With V trimmed by 6 bases and J by 4 bases, 5 bases remained unmatched. This CDR3 is 15 amino acids long. As DNA, the CDR3 is TGTGCCAGCAGGTCCGGGACAGGGGGGTACAATGAGCAGTTCTTC. Translating gives CASRSGTGGYNEQFF.

The V gene is TRBV7-9, the J gene TRBJ2-7, with TRBD1 as a possible D gene (5 bases). The V gene lost 4 bases and the J gene lost 6 bases, with 19 bases spanning the gap. From germline, CDR1 is SEHNR and CDR2 FQNEAQ (reference sequence). The CDR3 is 15 residues long. The CDR3 nucleotides are TGTGCCAGCAGCTGCGACCCTCCAGCGACAGTCGAGCAGTACTTC. Amino acid sequence: CASSCDPPATVEQYF. The full variable domain, its missing parts supplied by reference TRBV7-9 and TRBJ2-7, is DTGVSQNPRHKITKRGQNVTFRCDPISEHNRLYWYRQTLGQGPEFLTYFQNEAQLEKSRLLSDRFSAERPKGSFSTLEIQRTEQGDSAMYLCASSCDPPATVEQYFGPGTRLTVT.

This chain uses TRBV28 with TRBJ2-5, with 11 nucleotides matching TRBD1. Germline V gives CDR1 MDHEN, CDR2 SYDVKM. V lost 5 bases, J lost 4 bases, and 6 bases stayed unmatched. The CDR3 loop spans 15 amino acids. The CDR3 sequence: CASSRAGTGGETQYF. The CDR3, as DNA: TGTGCCAGCAGTCGAGCCGGGACAGGGGGAGAGACCCAGTACTTC. Looking up the rest from reference TRBV28 and TRBJ2-5 gives the full variable domain: DVKVTQSSRYLVKRTGEKVFLECVQDMDHENMFWYRQDPGLGLRLIYFSYDVKMKEKGDIPEGYSVSREKKERFSLILESASTNQTSMYLCASSRAGTGGETQYFGPGTRLLVL.

The rearrangement joins TRBV25-1 to TRBJ2-2; D is possibly TRBD2 (6 bases). Germline V CDR1 and CDR2: MGHDK, SYGVNS. This CDR3 is 17 amino acids long. Trimming left V 4 bases short and J 0 bases short, with 15 bases between. The CDR3 here is CASSGTGTSANTGELFF. CDR3 DNA sequence: TGTGCCAGCAGTGGAACCGGGACTTCCGCGAACACCGGGGAGCTGTTTTTT.